The rows below give T cell receptor beta chains drawn from one sample of a study of blood T cell repertoires in COVID-19. Generated by immunoSEQ multiplex PCR, the TCRdb table keeps only in-frame clones and is missing some. The table shows about 130,000 clones, with approximately 86% occurring only once. Sequencing was performed on peripheral blood. Source of these receptors: a woman between 65 and 79 years old with COVID-19, enrolled during active disease. The CDR3 runs from the conserved cysteine through the conserved F or W. A D gene is named only where the DNA matches it firmly. The size entry is marked missing in some rows and otherwise reads once, few, many or a size class.

d_call,v_call,clone_size,j_call,cdr3_nt,cdr3_aa
TRBD1,TRBV5-8,NA,TRBJ2-5,TGTGCCAGCAGCCAAATTCAGGGGGCAGGGGAGACCCAGTACTTC,CASSQIQGAGETQYF
NA,TRBV11-3,NA,TRBJ1-2,TGTGCCAGCAGTCCTAGAGGCGAGGGCCGGAACTATGGCTACACCTTC,CASSPRGEGRNYGYTF
TRBD1,TRBV2,NA,TRBJ1-1,TGTGCCAGCACAGGGGGCGTCACTGAAGCTTTCTTT,CASTGGVTEAFF
TRBD2,TRBV7-2,NA,TRBJ2-1,TGTGCCAGCAGCTTAACGACTAGCGGGGGGCCCAATGAGCAGTTCTTC,CASSLTTSGGPNEQFF
TRBD2,TRBV10-1,NA,TRBJ2-4,TGCGCCAGCAGCAGCAAGTCTAGCGGGGAAAACATTCAGTACTTC,CASSSKSSGENIQYF
TRBD1,TRBV18,once,TRBJ2-7,TGTGCCAGCTCAATTAACAGGGGAGCATACGAGCAGTACTTC,CASSINRGAYEQYF
TRBD1,TRBV28,NA,TRBJ1-4,TGTGCCAGCAGTTCCACAGGGGTTCTCAATGAAAAACTGTTTTTT,CASSSTGVLNEKLFF
NA,TRBV5-1,NA,TRBJ1-1,TGCGCCAGCAGCGTCCGGGGGAACACTGAAGCTTTCTTT,CASSVRGNTEAFF
NA,TRBV2,NA,TRBJ1-3,TGTGCCAGCAGTGCTGACCAGGCGACTGGAAACACCATATATTTT,CASSADQATGNTIYF
NA,TRBV3-1/TRBV3-2,NA,TRBJ2-7,TGTGCCAGCAGCCAAGAGTGGCAGGGTGGTTTTAAGCAGTACTTC,CASSQEWQGGFKQYF